This TCR beta chain originates from a study of tumor-infiltrating lymphocytes in primary liver carcinoma. Study context: Patients, male and female, were 30 to 69 years old. Study-wide results and limits: Whereas tumor region pairs overlapped more, tumor-adjacent and tumor-blood pairs overlapped less. Unsorted bulk samples meant CD4+ and CD8+ repertoires went uncompared.

This clonotype was seen once. No antigen is known for it. With a much larger clone just one base away, this may be a read error. The CDR3 is 16 amino acids. CDR1 is SGHNT, CDR2 YYREEE, per germline (reference sequence). For blood RNA, unsorted whole blood served as the source, and germline DNA was extracted too. Chronic HBV infection, which was untreated, was present in the patients. Synthesis of TCR beta cDNA was carried out from approximately 500 ng total RNA with a constant-region primer. ARM-PCR, slightly modified, supplied the TCR beta libraries through three nested multiplex PCR rounds. Researchers ran the first two PCR rounds for 10 cycles each with TRBV1-TRBV30 forward primers and a C-beta reverse primer. TCRdb re-derived calls from the multiplex PCR reads in MiXCR, one entry per CDR3 protein. The repertoire holds about 310,000 distinct CDR3 sequences, with roughly three fifths as singletons.

Sequenced material: peripheral blood. The TCR originated in a woman in her 30s with primary liver carcinoma and hepatitis B virus infection. The chain has TRBV5-4 and TRBJ2-2, with D perhaps TRBD1 (6 bases). The CDR3 coding sequence is TGTGCCAGCAGCTTGGCCAGGGGCCCGAACACCGAGGAGCTGTTTTTT. It is translated as CASSLARGPNTEELFF. Together with reference TRBV5-4 and TRBJ2-2, the CDR3 gives the full variable domain: ETGVTQSPTHLIKTRGQQVTLRCSSQSGHNTVSWYQQALGQGPQFIFQYYREEENGRGNFPPRFSGLQFPNYSSELNVNALELDDSALYLCASSLARGPNTEELFFGEGSRLTVL.